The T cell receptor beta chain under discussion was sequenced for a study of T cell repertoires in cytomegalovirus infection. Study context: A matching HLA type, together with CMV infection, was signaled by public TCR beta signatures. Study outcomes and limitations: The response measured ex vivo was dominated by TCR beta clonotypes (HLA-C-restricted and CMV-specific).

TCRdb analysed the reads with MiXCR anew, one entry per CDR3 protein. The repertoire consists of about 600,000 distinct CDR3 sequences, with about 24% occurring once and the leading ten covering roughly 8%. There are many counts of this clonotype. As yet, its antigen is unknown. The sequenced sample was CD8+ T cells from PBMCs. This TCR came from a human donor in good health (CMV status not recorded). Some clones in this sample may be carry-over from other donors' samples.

The CDR3 nucleotides are TGTGCCAGCAGCTTAGGTTGGGGGCGCACTGAAGCTTTCTTT. Amino acids: CASSLGWGRTEAFF. The chain has TRBV7-9 and TRBJ1-1; D is perhaps TRBD1 (6 bases). CDR1 and CDR2 from the germline V gene are SEHNR and FQNEAQ (reference sequence). The CDR3 has 14 residues. Trimming shortened V by 1 base and J by 4 bases, and 10 bases separated the two germline ends.